The sequence of this T cell receptor (beta chain) was determined in a study of beta chain features in type 1 diabetes. The overall study: Cell yields, age and gender were similar between patients and healthy donors.

General study findings and limits: Type 1 diabetes patients had fewer VDJ junction insertions and more deletions. In all four CD4+ subsets, TCRB CDR3 length was significantly, moderately reduced in type 1 diabetes.

As for this clone: Its antigen is undetermined.

CDR1 is SGHRS and CDR2 is YFSETQ in the germline V gene. The CDR3 extends over 15 amino acids. The V gene lost 4 bases and the J gene lost 0 bases, with 10 bases spanning the gap. All of the sorted populations showed purity greater than 95%. The investigators reverse transcribed all of the isolated RNA, so they sequenced expressed TCRB transcripts. Using immunoSEQ multiplex PCR, the repertoire was profiled, and TCRdb retains in-frame clones only, with some absent. The repertoire holds roughly 300,000 clones, with approximately 15% as singletons. The sequence was collected from a man aged 30 to 39 in good health. This chain links TRBV5-1 with TRBJ1-4; D is ambiguous. The specimen sequenced was central memory CD4+ T cells from blood. The DNA of the CDR3 is TGCGCCAGCAGCCCTGTAGGGTCAACTAATGAAAAACTGTTTTTT. As protein: CASSPVGSTNEKLFF.